Following are 26 T cell receptor beta chains from one sample sequenced in a study of vaccination effects on CD4 cells after COVID-19. Antigens of these TCRs are unknown. The data were produced by immunoSEQ multiplex PCR, yet TCRdb's version contains in-frame clones alone and is incomplete. The sample lists around 25,000 clones; over 70% were seen once. Sequencing was preceded by expansion of antigen-specific CD4+ T cells with viral peptide pools in the ViraFEST assay. Upon completion of 10 days in culture, CD4+ T cells were isolated. Nucleocapsid antibody tests were negative, and the vaccine recipients had no prior SARS-CoV-2 infection. The sample consisted of CD4+ T cells from PBMCs cultured with HCoV-NL63 spike peptides, taken before COVID-19 vaccination. The receptors were sampled from a human donor who received a COVID-19 vaccine.

There are a few counts of this clone. The rearrangement joins TRBV5-1 to TRBJ2-5; TRBD2 matches at 11 bases. Germline V lookup: CDR1 SGHRS, CDR2 YFSETQ. The V gene end was trimmed by 1 base and the J gene end by 2 bases; junction bases not matched to a gene: 4. This CDR3 has 16 amino acids. As DNA, the CDR3 is TGCGCCAGCAGCTTGCATAGCGGGGGGGTTCAAGAGACCCAGTACTTC. This gives the protein CASSLHSGGVQETQYF.

The chain has TRBV5-6 and TRBJ1-3; D unresolved. The V gene's germline CDR1 is SGHDT and CDR2 YYEEEE. Deletions cut 4 bases from V and 4 bases from J, with 12 bases between. The CDR3 contains 14 residues. The CDR3 DNA reads as TGTGCCAGCAGCCCGGCTTGGGCCGGAAACACCATATATTTT. Translation gives CASSPAWAGNTIYF.

The CDR3 DNA sequence: TGTGCCAGCAGTTACTCCAGGGGAGCTGGGGCCAACGTCCTGACTTTC. Translating it yields CASSYSRGAGANVLTF. This chain connects TRBV6-6 to TRBJ2-6, with D perhaps matching TRBD1 (6 bases). This CDR3 has 16 residues. The germline V gene has CDR1 MNHNY and CDR2 SVGAGI (reference sequence). Trimming left V 0 bases short and J 2 bases short, with 8 bases between.

The chain links TRBV19 to TRBJ2-1, with 13 bases aligning to TRBD2. The CDR3 has 17 residues. The germline V gene has CDR1 LNHDA and CDR2 SQIVND (reference sequence). The V and J ends lost 3 bases and 7 bases, in that order; junction bases with no gene match: 9. As DNA, the CDR3 is TGTGCCAGTAGTATTGGGGAACTAGCGGGGGGGTTAAATGAGCAGTTCTTC. This encodes CASSIGELAGGLNEQFF.

This clone was recorded once. The J gene is TRBJ1-5, the V gene TRBV30; D might be TRBD1 (6 bases). V shed 6 bases and J shed 2 bases, with 14 bases lying between them. CDR1 and CDR2 from the germline V gene are GTSNPN and SVGIG (reference sequence). The CDR3 runs 14 residues. The CDR3: CACTTGFGNQPQHF. CDR3 coding DNA: TGTGCCTGTACAACAGGGTTTGGCAATCAGCCCCAGCATTTT.

This clone was counted between two and nine times. This sequence joins TRBV7-8 and TRBJ1-5; D remains ambiguous. The CDR3 totals 12 residues. Deletions cut 5 bases from V and 4 bases from J, with 6 bases between. The V gene's germline CDR1 is SGHVS and CDR2 FQNEAQ. The CDR3 coding sequence is TGTGCCAGCAGCCGACCGAATCAGCCCCAGCATTTT. It yields the protein CASSRPNQPQHF.

J is TRBJ2-7 and V is TRBV19; no clear D gene. CDR3 length: 14 amino acids. Germline V lookup: CDR1 LNHDA, CDR2 SQIVND (reference sequence). Trimming pared 5 bases from V and 0 bases from J, leaving 11 bases between. The CDR3 DNA follows: TGTGCCAGTAGTCTCAGGAAGGACTCCTACGAGCAGTACTTC. Translated: CASSLRKDSYEQYF.

V and J are TRBV5-4 and TRBJ1-2; TRBD1 might be the D (6 bases). This CDR3 is built from 12 residues. Trimming cost V 6 bases and J 7 bases, with 13 bases left between them. Germline-derived CDR1 and CDR2 are SGHNT and YYREEE (reference sequence). The DNA of the CDR3 is TGTGCCAGCATAAGTGAGGGGGGTGGCTACACCTTC. It yields the protein CASISEGGGYTF.

V gene TRBV7-8 combines with J gene TRBJ2-1; 13 bases align to TRBD2. V lost 5 bases to trimming and J lost 7 bases; unmatched junction nucleotides: 8. This CDR3 is built from 16 residues. Germline V gene sequence: CDR1 SGHVS, CDR2 FQNEAQ. The CDR3 region is CASSPRTSGSSNEQFF. In nucleotides, the CDR3 is TGTGCCAGCAGCCCACGGACTAGCGGGAGTTCGAATGAGCAGTTCTTC.

The chain couples TRBV25-1 to TRBJ2-1; D might be TRBD2 (5 bases). Germline V lookup: CDR1 MGHDK, CDR2 SYGVNS. The ends were cut back, 3 bases at V and 10 bases at J, with 10 bases in the middle. The CDR3 runs 12 residues. The CDR3 reads CASSDSSREQFF. CDR3 DNA: TGTGCCAGCAGTGATTCTAGCAGAGAGCAGTTCTTC.

The chain employs TRBV12-3 or TRBV12-4 and TRBJ2-3; perhaps TRBD1 as D (5 bases). The ends were cut back, 5 bases at V and 6 bases at J, with 9 bases in the middle. This CDR3 region has 12 residues. CDR3 sequence (DNA): TGTGCCAGCAGTCGCAGGGTTGATACGCAGTATTTT. It yields the protein CASSRRVDTQYF.

This clone appeared a single time. The chain employs TRBV3-1 (or the pseudogene TRBV3-2) and TRBJ2-1, with D possibly being TRBD2 (8 bases). Germline lookup yields CDR1 LGHDT and CDR2 YNNKEL (reference sequence). The V end was cut by 5 bases, the J end by 8 bases, with 19 bases between. The CDR3 is made up of 15 amino acids. DNA for the CDR3: TGTGCCAGCAGCTTTCCTGGGACAGCGGGGGATGAGCAGTTCTTC. Its protein is CASSFPGTAGDEQFF.

The gene calls are TRBV6-5 and TRBJ1-4; D not certain. V lost 6 bases to trimming and J lost 6 bases, with 17 bases between them. Germline CDR1 and CDR2: MNHEY and SVGAGI. The CDR3 covers 15 residues. Here the CDR3 reads CASRSTRVGYEKLFF. Written as DNA, the CDR3 is TGTGCCAGCAGGTCGACACGGGTGGGATATGAAAAACTGTTTTTT.

This chain links TRBV18 with TRBJ1-2, with a tentative D call TRBD1 (6 bases). V shed 2 bases and J shed 0 bases, with 10 bases lying between them. This CDR3 comprises 15 residues. Germline assignment: CDR1 KGHSH and CDR2 LQKENI. The CDR3 loop is CASSPAGQTNYGYTF. CDR3 DNA: TGTGCCAGCTCACCAGCCGGACAGACTAACTATGGCTACACCTTC.

The chain joins TRBV6-5 to TRBJ2-2, with 10 bases fitting TRBD2. Germline loops: CDR1 MNHEY, CDR2 SVGAGI. The CDR3 length is 13 residues. Trimming removed 8 bases from V and 5 bases from J; junction bases left unmatched: 2. The CDR3 DNA follows: TGTGCCAGCCGTAGCGGGAGGACCGGGGAGCTGTTTTTT. Encoded protein: CASRSGRTGELFF.

This chain links TRBV5-5 with TRBJ1-6; no clear D. This CDR3 is built from 14 residues. The germline V and J ends were trimmed by 2 bases and 6 bases, with 9 bases remaining between them. The germline CDR1 and CDR2 sequences are SGHKS and YYEKEE (reference sequence). The CDR3 spells CASSFGQINSPLHF. The CDR3 region has the DNA TGTGCCAGCAGCTTCGGGCAGATTAATTCACCCCTCCACTTT.

The genes are TRBV5-1 and TRBJ2-3; 8 bases agree with TRBD2. Germline V gene data show CDR1 as SGHRS and CDR2 as YFSETQ. Trimming took 4 bases from V and 7 from J; bases not matched to a gene: 14. The CDR3 is 16 amino acids. The DNA of the CDR3 is TGCGCCAGCAGCATCCCGACTAGCGCGGTCGAGTATACGCAGTATTTT. Its protein is CASSIPTSAVEYTQYF.

This chain connects TRBV5-1 to TRBJ1-2, with TRBD1 matching over 8 bases. Per the germline V gene, CDR1 is SGHRS and CDR2 is YFSETQ. The V gene end was trimmed by 2 bases and the J gene end by 6 bases; junction bases not matched to a gene: 6. This CDR3 region has 14 residues. The CDR3 sequence: CASSLSGQDDGYTF. The CDR3 bases are TGCGCCAGCAGCTTATCGGGACAGGATGATGGCTACACCTTC.

The chain links TRBV18 to TRBJ1-1; no definite D call. Trimming pared 2 bases from V and 1 base from J, leaving 14 bases between. Germline assignment: CDR1 KGHSH and CDR2 LQKENI. This CDR3 is built from 16 residues. The CDR3 region has the DNA TGTGCCAGCTCACCAACTATCGCGGCAGGGAACACTGAAGCTTTCTTT. It yields the protein CASSPTIAAGNTEAFF.

This clone showed up just a few times. The chain uses TRBV2 and TRBJ1-1; D is ambiguous. The germline V gene encodes CDR1 SNHLY and CDR2 FYNNEI. CDR3 size: 13 residues. The V end was cut by 4 bases, the J end by 1 base, with 7 bases between. CDR3 sequence: CASSVVENTEAFF. CDR3 nucleotides: TGTGCCAGCAGTGTGGTGGAGAACACTGAAGCTTTCTTT.

The chain combines TRBV7-2 with TRBJ2-2; the match to TRBD2 covers 14 bases. The CDR3 has 17 amino acids. CDR1 and CDR2 (germline): SGHTA, FQGNSA. Unmatched junction bases numbered 2, after V lost 0 bases and J lost 5 bases. CDR3 DNA: TGTGCCAGCAGCTTAGCTTGGACTAGCGGGAGGACCGGGGAGCTGTTTTTT. This codes for CASSLAWTSGRTGELFF.

This clone was picked up one time. V and J are TRBV19 and TRBJ2-7; D might be TRBD2 (5 bases). Trimming took 5 bases from V and 7 from J, leaving 21 bases between them. This CDR3 has 15 amino acids. Looked up from germline, CDR1 is LNHDA and CDR2 is SQIVND (reference sequence). This CDR3 is CASSDSRRLAREQYF. Written as DNA, the CDR3 is TGTGCCAGTAGTGACTCTCGGCGGCTAGCTAGGGAGCAGTACTTC.

This clone was seen a handful of times. The CDR3 DNA sequence: TGTGCCAGCAGGGGGACAGGGGGTGTTAACTATGGCTACACCTTC. Translation gives CASRGTGGVNYGYTF. This sequence joins TRBV28 and TRBJ1-2; 11 nucleotides agree with TRBD1. This CDR3 comprises 15 residues. The junction had 4 bases not matched to a gene; V was cut back by 6 bases and J by 1 base. Looked up from germline, CDR1 is MDHEN and CDR2 is SYDVKM.

The chain carries TRBV27 and TRBJ2-2, with 9 bases lining up with TRBD1. This CDR3 has 14 residues. Germline V gives CDR1 MNHEY, CDR2 SMNVEV (reference sequence). With 4 bases clipped from V and 4 bases from J, the junction kept 1 base outside the gene matches. The CDR3 nucleotides are TGTGCCAGCAGTTGGACAGGGGTCACCGGGGAGCTGTTTTTT. Translated, it gives CASSWTGVTGELFF.

The rearrangement uses TRBV12-3 or TRBV12-4 and TRBJ1-2; TRBD1 aligns across 8 bases. The CDR3 length is 13 residues. V trimming: 3 bases; J trimming: 10 bases; junction bases outside the gene matches: 7. The CDR3 reads CASSFSGQGDYTF. CDR3 nucleotides: TGTGCCAGCAGTTTTTCCGGACAGGGAGACTACACCTTC.

V gene TRBV3-1 (or the pseudogene TRBV3-2) combines with J gene TRBJ2-7, with D hard to call. CDR1 and CDR2 from the germline V gene are LGHDT and YNNKEL (reference sequence). V was pared by 0 bases and J by 3 bases, with 12 bases between. The CDR3 length is 15 residues. CDR3 DNA: TGTGCCAGCAGCCAAGATGGGGTATTGGGCTACGAGCAGTACTTC. Encoded protein: CASSQDGVLGYEQYF.